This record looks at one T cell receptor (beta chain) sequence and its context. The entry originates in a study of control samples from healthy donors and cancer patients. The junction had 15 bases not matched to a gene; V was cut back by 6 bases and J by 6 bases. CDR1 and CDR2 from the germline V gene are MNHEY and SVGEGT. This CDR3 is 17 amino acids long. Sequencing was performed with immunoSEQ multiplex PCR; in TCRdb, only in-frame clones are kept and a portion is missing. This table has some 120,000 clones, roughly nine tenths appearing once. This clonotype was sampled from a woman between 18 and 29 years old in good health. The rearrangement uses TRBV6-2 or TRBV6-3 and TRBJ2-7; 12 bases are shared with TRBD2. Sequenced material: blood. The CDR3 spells CASSQTSGGPRDSEQYF. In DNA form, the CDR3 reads TGTGCCAGCAGCCAGACTAGCGGGGGCCCCAGGGACTCCGAGCAGTACTTC.